The clone carrying this T cell receptor beta chain was seen repeatedly, ten times or more. Its cognate antigen is unknown. With 0 bases removed from V and 4 bases from J, the gap between germline ends came to 16 bases. The germline gives CDR1 DFQATT, CDR2 SNEGSKA (reference sequence). CDR3 length: 15 residues. This entry belongs to a study of CD8 T cells in ankylosing spondylitis. Findings and caveats of the study: Characteristic, it appeared, of ankylosing spondylitis blood was a TCR beta motif of eight highly homologous variants. In the blood and synovial fluid of reactive arthritis, some motif variants had been previously reported.

Using quantitative 5'-RACE with molecular barcodes, the authors made TCR beta libraries. Each CDR3 protein is one row after TCRdb ran MiXCR on the 5' RACE reads. The sample holds 240,000 or so distinct CDR3 sequences, 8.6% seen once. Sequencing was done on a sample of blood, either unsorted or a sorted T cell fraction (not recorded which). This sequence was found in a male donor with ankylosing spondylitis or in good health (not recorded which). The chain has TRBV20-1 and TRBJ2-7; perhaps TRBD1 as D (5 bases). The CDR3 sequence is CSARDPEGASYEQYF. For the CDR3, the DNA is TGCAGTGCTAGAGACCCGGAAGGGGCTTCATACGAGCAGTACTTC.